Below are 19 T cell receptor beta chains sequenced from a single sample in a study of shared clonotypes between healthy human individuals. Data came from immunoSEQ multiplex PCR; TCRdb stores just in-frame clones and leaves some out. The data contain approximately 400,000 clones, 96% of them singletons. Material: memory CD8+ T cells sorted from blood. Subset denoted: CD45RO+ cells pooled with CCR7-negative TemRA cells. The receptors come from a man aged 25 to 40 in good health.

This clone was seen just once. The rearrangement uses TRBV5-5 and TRBJ1-1; no reliable D call. V was pared by 1 base and J by 1 base, with 8 bases between. CDR3 length: 14 residues. The germline CDR1 and CDR2 sequences are SGHKS and YYEKEE (reference sequence). The chain's CDR3 is CASSLFHGNTEAFF. CDR3 in DNA: TGTGCCAGCAGCTTGTTCCACGGGAACACTGAAGCTTTCTTT. The whole variable domain, filled in from reference TRBV5-5 and TRBJ1-1, reads DAGVTQSPTHLIKTRGQQVTLRCSPISGHKSVSWYQQVLGQGPQFIFQYYEKEERGRGNFPDRFSARQFPNYSSELNVNALLLGDSALYLCASSLFHGNTEAFFGQGTRLTVV.

This chain links TRBV30 with TRBJ1-1; possible D gene TRBD1, 5 bases. The germline V gene has CDR1 GTSNPN and CDR2 SVGIG (reference sequence). Trimming left V 2 bases short and J 4 bases short, with 8 bases between. The CDR3 length is 12 residues. The DNA of the CDR3 is TGTGCCTGGAGTCTACAGGCCACTGAAGCTTTCTTT. Translating gives CAWSLQATEAFF.

V is TRBV27 and J is TRBJ2-7; possible D gene TRBD2, 5 bases. The CDR3 has 15 residues. Germline-derived CDR1 and CDR2 are MNHEY and SMNVEV (reference sequence). V lost 0 bases, J lost 2 bases, and 11 bases lay in between. As DNA, the CDR3 is TGTGCCAGCAGTTTATCCGGGGAAAGGGCCTACGAGCAGTACTTC. Protein product: CASSLSGERAYEQYF.

V is TRBV19 and J is TRBJ1-5; D is perhaps TRBD1 (5 bases). The V and J ends lost 5 bases and 6 bases respectively, with 17 bases between them. In germline, CDR1 is LNHDA, CDR2 SQIVND (reference sequence). This CDR3 contains 15 residues. The CDR3 DNA follows: TGTGCCAGTAGTTCCAGACACGGGGGGAGTCAGCCCCAGCATTTT. This sequence encodes CASSSRHGGSQPQHF.

The DNA for the CDR3 is TGTGCCAGCAGCCAAAGAAGGGACTCGCCCAATGAGCAGTTCTTC. Its translation: CASSQRRDSPNEQFF. The chain combines TRBV4-2 with TRBJ2-1, with D perhaps matching TRBD2 (6 bases). With 2 bases removed from V and 6 bases from J, the gap between germline ends came to 14 bases. This CDR3 is built from 15 residues. CDR1 and CDR2 from the germline V gene are LGHNA and YNFKEQ.

The chain is built from TRBV9 and TRBJ2-1, with no clear D. CDR3 length: 15 residues. Trimming cost V 1 base and J 9 bases, with 17 bases left between them. The germline CDR1 and CDR2 sequences are SGDLS and YYNGEE. The CDR3 nucleotides read TGTGCCAGCAGCGTATCGGTGCCTCATTCGGGTGAGCAGTTCTTC. Residues: CASSVSVPHSGEQFF.

The chain combines TRBV10-3 with TRBJ2-5, with 15 bases lining up with TRBD2. V gave up 0 bases and J gave up 7 bases; unmatched junction bases: 3. This CDR3 has 16 amino acids. From germline, CDR1 is ENHRY and CDR2 SYGVKD. CDR3 residues: CAISESGLAGGGTQYF. In nucleotides, the CDR3 is TGTGCCATCAGTGAGTCGGGACTAGCGGGAGGAGGGACCCAGTACTTC.

The V gene is TRBV30, the J gene TRBJ1-2; TRBD1 aligns across 8 bases. Trimming took 4 bases from V and 1 from J; bases not matched to a gene: 2. This CDR3 has 13 residues. The germline V gene has CDR1 GTSNPN and CDR2 SVGIG (reference sequence). For the CDR3, the DNA is TGTGCCTGGATAACAGGGGGTAACTATGGCTACACCTTC. Translating it yields CAWITGGNYGYTF.

On this clone: The sample carries other DNA sequences with the same CDR3. The chain uses TRBV5-1 and TRBJ2-7; D unresolved. Germline values: CDR1 SGHRS, CDR2 YFSETQ. The germline V and J ends were trimmed by 2 bases and 5 bases, with 5 bases remaining between them. This CDR3 region has 11 residues. CDR3 sequence (DNA): TGCGCCAGCAGCTTTGGAAACGAGCAGTACTTC. This gives the protein CASSFGNEQYF.

The V gene is TRBV10-3, the J gene TRBJ1-3, with D possibly TRBD1 on 6 matching bases. The CDR3 spans 15 residues. With 8 bases removed from V and 1 base from J, the gap between germline ends came to 15 bases. Per germline, CDR1 ENHRY and CDR2 SYGVKD. The CDR3 loop reads CAIQIRGKSGNTIYF. The CDR3 DNA sequence: TGTGCCATCCAGATTAGGGGGAAGTCTGGAAACACCATATATTTT.

In regard to this clone: The same CDR3 arises from other DNA sequences in this sample as well. V usage is TRBV6-5 and J usage is TRBJ2-3; D call uncertain. This CDR3 spans 13 amino acids. CDR1 and CDR2 from the germline V gene are MNHEY and SVGAGI. With 2 bases removed from V and 1 base from J, the gap between germline ends came to 4 bases. The CDR3 spells CASSYPGTDTQYF. The CDR3 nucleotides are TGTGCCAGCAGTTACCCGGGCACAGATACGCAGTATTTT.

The V gene is TRBV6-1, the J gene TRBJ2-3, with 10 bases lining up with TRBD2. The V and J ends lost 4 bases and 5 bases, in that order; junction bases with no gene match: 6. The germline gives CDR1 MNHNS, CDR2 SASEGT. The CDR3 consists of 15 residues. The CDR3: CASSGSGRAGDTQYF. In DNA, the CDR3 is TGTGCCAGCAGTGGGAGCGGGAGGGCCGGAGATACGCAGTATTTT.

CDR3 protein: CSVSGAPGEQYF. The CDR3 nucleotides are TGCAGCGTTAGCGGAGCCCCGGGCGAGCAGTACTTC. The chain employs TRBV29-1 and TRBJ2-7, with D possibly being TRBD2 (5 bases). CDR1 is SQVTM and CDR2 is ANQGSEA in the germline V gene. Trimming left V 5 bases short and J 6 bases short, with 14 bases between. There are 12 residues in the CDR3.

The gene calls are TRBV28 and TRBJ2-7; the D is unclear. CDR3 size: 11 residues. Trimming cost V 8 bases and J 3 bases, with 8 bases left between them. Germline-derived CDR1 and CDR2 are MDHEN and SYDVKM. The CDR3 nucleotides read TGTGCCAGCTCAAACCACTACGAGCAGTACTTC. Translation gives CASSNHYEQYF.

On this clone: Other DNA sequences in this sample translate to the same CDR3. The chain recombines TRBV6-1 with TRBJ1-3; D is uncertain. Germline V gene lookup returns CDR1 MNHNS and CDR2 SASEGT. This CDR3 has 13 amino acids. V lost 0 bases and J lost 2, with 2 bases in between. The chain's CDR3 is CASSEAPGNTIYF. The DNA of the CDR3 is TGTGCCAGCAGTGAAGCCCCTGGAAACACCATATATTTT.

This clone was recorded once. V and J are TRBV6-4 and TRBJ2-7; D is ambiguous. V dropped 6 bases and J dropped 4 bases, with 13 bases sitting between them. CDR3 length: 13 amino acids. CDR1 and CDR2 (germline): MRHNA, SNTAGT. CDR3 nucleotides: TGTGCCAGCAGATACAGTAGTCCTTACGAGCAGTACTTC. Its protein product is CASRYSSPYEQYF.

The chain employs TRBV18 and TRBJ2-3, with TRBD1 identical over 8 bases. Trimming cost V 5 bases and J 2 bases; bases outside gene matches: 9. The length of the CDR3 is 16 residues. Germline V lookup: CDR1 KGHSH, CDR2 LQKENI. The CDR3 region has the DNA TGTGCCAGCTCAGTACTACCAGGGGGCTCCACAGATACGCAGTATTTT. Protein sequence: CASSVLPGGSTDTQYF.

Turning to this clone: Other DNA sequences within the sample encode an identical CDR3. This rearrangement joins TRBV15 to TRBJ1-5; no reliable D call. The CDR3 consists of 15 residues. V was pared by 0 bases and J by 2 bases, with 8 bases between. Germline CDR1 LNHNV, CDR2 YYDKDF (reference sequence). The CDR3: CATSRDRGRNQPQHF. CDR3 coding DNA: TGTGCCACCAGCAGAGATCGAGGGCGCAATCAGCCCCAGCATTTT.

The chain employs TRBV27 and TRBJ2-7, with D perhaps matching TRBD1 (6 bases). The CDR3 loop spans 16 amino acids. CDR1 is MNHEY, CDR2 SMNVEV, per germline (reference sequence). Trimming removed 3 bases at V and 3 bases at J, with 18 bases between. The CDR3 is CASSFYPDSPIYEQYF. The CDR3 coding sequence is TGTGCCAGCAGTTTTTACCCGGACAGTCCGATCTACGAGCAGTACTTC.